This T cell receptor (beta chain) emerged from a study of T cells in Graves' hyperthyroidism and ophthalmopathy. Notes on the study in general: Separation of ophthalmopathy from stable hyperthyroidism was achieved by a 13 V-J model. The blood repertoire included most of the expanded thyroid clonotypes above 0.001.

A remark on this clonotype: Its antigen remains unidentified.

Authors of the study amplified TCR beta CDR3 regions from RNA transcripts. First-round RT-PCR with HTBI primers amplified the TCR CDR3 region. TCRdb passed the multiplex PCR reads through MiXCR, listing each CDR3 protein once. The table includes hundreds of thousands of distinct CDR3 sequences, around 13% detected once. In the ophthalmopathy cohort, Clinical Activity Score was at least 3, NOSPECS grade at least 4, and duration under 3 months. The TCR comes from a woman between 50 and 59 years old with Graves' ophthalmopathy. Material: blood.

The CDR3 nucleotides are TGTGCCAGCAGCTTGGGCTGGCAAGGGACCTACGAGCAGTACTTC. It is translated as CASSLGWQGTYEQYF. This rearrangement joins TRBV5-6 to TRBJ2-7, with D unclear. From germline, CDR1 is SGHDT and CDR2 YYEEEE. Deletions cut 0 bases from V and 2 bases from J, with 12 bases between. This CDR3 region has 15 residues.